The T cell receptor beta chain under discussion was sequenced for a study of T cell responses to AZD1222 COVID-19 vaccine. Findings and limits, study-wide: Increases in Spike-specific TCR breadth and depth were seen after two AZD1222 doses. Per reports, nearly half of all spike-specific TCRs target regions that are unmutated in variants. Clonal diversity may have been underestimated in mostly white British donors.

With regard to this clone: Antigen: not known.

The repertoire was sequenced with immunoSEQ multiplex PCR; TCRdb's copy has only in-frame clones and lacks some. Among around 160,000 clones listed, approximately 78% were seen once. The CDR3 loop spans 13 amino acids. The germline V and J ends were trimmed by 5 bases and 3 bases, with 8 bases remaining between them. This TCR came from an adult in good health. The chain carries TRBV12-3 or TRBV12-4 and TRBJ1-5; D remains ambiguous. This material consisted of peripheral blood, taken on day 0 of MenACWY control vaccination. The CDR3 DNA reads as TGTGCCAGCAGTAAACGGCACAATCAGCCCCAGCATTTT. Translated: CASSKRHNQPQHF.